This T cell receptor (beta chain) originates from a study of T cells in Graves' hyperthyroidism and ophthalmopathy. Study observations and caveats: Model output signaled ophthalmopathy a median approximately 6 months ahead of onset. Among clonotypes expanded in thyroid above 0.001, most were also found in blood.

The blood specimen was taken at initial hyperthyroidism diagnosis, before any ophthalmopathy symptoms. Out of over 9 ml of fresh peripheral blood came the PBMCs. Germline CDR1 and CDR2: MNHNS and SASEGT. The CDR3 length is 13 residues. V lost 7 bases and J lost 5, with 15 bases in between. This clonotype came up a few times. The antigen is not known. Amplified regions were TCR beta CDR3 sequences from RNA transcripts. Initially, a first-round RT-PCR of the TCR CDR3 employed the HTBI primer set. MiXCR was run by TCRdb on the multiplex PCR reads, yielding one entry per CDR3 protein. This table holds 650,000 to 850,000 distinct CDR3 sequences, about 17% found once.

Material for sequencing was blood. The clonotype comes from a woman between 45 and 60 years old with Graves' hyperthyroidism that later progressed to Graves' ophthalmopathy. This chain links TRBV6-1 with TRBJ2-7, with D possibly matching TRBD1 (5 bases). The CDR3 reads CASISPGSHEQYF. CDR3 DNA sequence: TGTGCCAGCATATCGCCAGGGTCCCACGAGCAGTACTTC.